These T cell receptor beta chains were read from a single sample in a study of cytomegalovirus exposure and HLA in healthy donors. Only in-frame clones appear in the TCRdb table, and some are missing; sequencing was by immunoSEQ multiplex PCR. The table records about 190,000 clones, approximately 80% of them present only once. The specimen was PBMCs. Receptors were obtained from a woman under 40 in good health and CMV-seropositive. CDR3s include the opening cysteine and the closing phenylalanine or tryptophan. D genes are given only for firm matches. For some rows the clone size is stated as once, few or many, or as a class when expanded; others skip it.

clone_size d_call j_call v_call cdr3_aa cdr3_nt
once NA TRBJ2-6 TRBV29-1 CSVVTGSISGANVLTF TGCAGCGTTGTTACAGGCTCCATCTCTGGGGCCAACGTCCTGACTTTC
NA TRBD1 TRBJ2-7 TRBV19 CASSMAGGNYEQYF TGTGCCAGTAGTATGGCAGGGGGAAACTACGAGCAGTACTTC
NA NA TRBJ1-6 TRBV19 CASSIMGTGTLNSPLHF TGTGCCAGTAGTATCATGGGAACCGGGACACTGAATTCACCCCTCCACTTT
NA NA TRBJ1-2 TRBV28 CASSLSRVNYGYTF TGTGCCAGCAGTTTATCCAGGGTTAACTATGGCTACACCTTC
NA TRBD1 TRBJ1-2 TRBV28 CASTPADRANYGYTF TGTGCCAGCACCCCGGCGGACAGGGCAAACTATGGCTACACCTTC
NA TRBD2 TRBJ2-3 TRBV2 CASSGGLAGDEGTDTQYF TGTGCCAGCAGTGGGGGACTAGCGGGAGATGAGGGCACAGATACGCAGTATTTT
few NA TRBJ1-4 TRBV7-2 CASSPRDPQTANPNEKLFF TGTGCCAGCAGCCCCCGAGACCCACAGACCGCAAACCCTAATGAAAAACTGTTTTTT
NA TRBD2 TRBJ2-3 TRBV5-1 CASSQGLAGVTDTQYF TGCGCCAGCAGCCAGGGACTAGCGGGAGTGACGGATACGCAGTATTTT
NA NA TRBJ2-3 TRBV9 CASSVLSGSTDTQYF TGTGCCAGCAGCGTATTGAGCGGTAGCACAGATACGCAGTATTTT
NA NA TRBJ2-7 TRBV18 CASSLKQGPVDEQYF TGTGCCAGCTCTCTCAAACAGGGTCCCGTGGACGAGCAGTACTTC
NA TRBD1 TRBJ1-4 TRBV7-8 CASSTSGGVGEKLFF TGTGCCAGCAGCACCTCAGGGGGAGTCGGGGAAAAACTGTTTTTT
NA TRBD1 TRBJ2-7 TRBV7-9 CASSLNRGEQYF TGTGCCAGCAGCTTAAACAGGGGCGAGCAGTACTTC
once NA TRBJ1-2 TRBV11-2 CASSLAGWGYTF TGTGCCAGCAGCTTGGCAGGATGGGGCTACACCTTC
NA NA TRBJ1-1 TRBV9 CASSRSLSLNTEAFF TGTGCCAGCAGTAGAAGTCTGAGCTTGAACACTGAAGCTTTCTTT
NA TRBD1 TRBJ1-1 TRBV5-6 CASSGEEDRENTEAFF TGTGCCAGCAGCGGGGAGGAGGACAGGGAGAACACTGAAGCTTTCTTT